These T cell receptor beta chains were read from a single sample in a study of regulatory T cells in long-lasting Graves disease. TCRdb re-derived calls from the multiplex PCR reads in MiXCR, one entry per CDR3 protein. The sample carries approximately 380,000 distinct CDR3 sequences, roughly 20% recorded once. This sample comprised peripheral blood mononuclear cells (PBMCs), obtained when the disease was refractory, from a patient treated with antithyroid drugs. These receptor sequences come from a female donor with Graves disease. CDR3s include the opening cysteine and the closing phenylalanine or tryptophan. The order of the fields is J gene, D gene, V gene, clone size, CDR3 DNA, CDR3 protein. D genes are given only for firm matches. A clone size is listed for some rows: how often the clone was seen (once, few, many), or a class if it is expanded.

TRBJ2-7,TRBD2,TRBV12-3/TRBV12-4,many,TGTGCCAGCAGCCCTGGCGCGTTCGGGACTAGCTACGAGCAGTACTTC,CASSPGAFGTSYEQYF
TRBJ2-7,NA,TRBV7-2,many,TGTGCCAGCAGCGGCTGGCCTTTACACGAGCAGTACTTC,CASSGWPLHEQYF
TRBJ2-7,TRBD2,TRBV29-1,few,TGCAGCGTTGTAGGTGGACTAGCGGGAGAGAGGGGGGCGTGGTCCTACGAGCAGTACTTC,CSVVGGLAGERGAWSYEQYF
TRBJ1-1,NA,TRBV20-1,few,TGCAGTGCTCGCTGGGAGAACACTGAAGCTTTCTTT,CSARWENTEAFF
TRBJ2-7,NA,TRBV29-1,NA,TGCAGCGTTCTCAGGGGGGGCTACGAGCAGTACTTC,CSVLRGGYEQYF
TRBJ2-2,NA,TRBV12-3/TRBV12-4,NA,TGTGCCAGCAGTTTCTTTTCTAGGCCCGGGGAGCTGTTTTTT,CASSFFSRPGELFF
TRBJ1-6,NA,TRBV28,few,TGTGCCAGCAGTCTCCAGACCCCCCCACCCCTCCACTTT,CASSLQTPPPLHF
TRBJ1-2,NA,TRBV5-1,NA,TGCGCCAGCAGTCGCGACAGCGAACACTACACCTTC,CASSRDSEHYTF
TRBJ2-5,TRBD1,TRBV7-2,many,TGTGCCAGCAGCTTAGTCGGCAGGGGGCCGGAGACCCAGTACTTC,CASSLVGRGPETQYF
TRBJ2-2,NA,TRBV30,few,TGTGCCTGGAGTACAGGGCTGGACACCGGGGAGCTGTTTTTT,CAWSTGLDTGELFF
TRBJ2-7,TRBD2,TRBV30,few,TGTGCCTGGAGTGTTGCTGGACTAGCGTTTTACGAGCAGTACTTC,CAWSVAGLAFYEQYF
TRBJ2-7,NA,TRBV12-3/TRBV12-4,many,TGTGCCAGCAGTTTAGGCGGAGGGGGCGAGCAGTACTTC,CASSLGGGGEQYF
TRBJ2-5,NA,TRBV7-6,NA,TGTGCCAGCAGCCAAGAACCTGGCGAGAGGAGGAGTGGGGAGACCCAGTACTTC,CASSQEPGERRSGETQYF
TRBJ2-4,NA,TRBV2,many,TGTGCCAGCAGTGTGGGGTCTGGCATTCAGTACTTC,CASSVGSGIQYF
TRBJ1-6,NA,TRBV5-8,NA,TGTGCCAGCAGCCCGAGACCCGACAGGAGCTCCTATAATTCACCCCTCCACTTT,CASSPRPDRSSYNSPLHF
TRBJ1-4,TRBD1,TRBV12-3/TRBV12-4,many,TGTGCCAGCAGTGCTCGGACAGGGGCCAGAAAACTGTTTTTT,CASSARTGARKLFF
TRBJ2-7,NA,TRBV11-2,NA,TGTGCCAGCAGCCCCGATACCTACGAGCGGTACTTC,CASSPDTYERYF
TRBJ1-5,NA,TRBV2,many,TGTGCCAGCACCCCGAGAGGTACAGGAAATCAGCCCCAGCATTTT,CASTPRGTGNQPQHF
TRBJ1-5,TRBD1,TRBV7-8,many,TGTGCCAGCAGCTTACTGGGACAGGGTACATTTGGGCAGCCCCAGCATTTT,CASSLLGQGTFGQPQHF
TRBJ2-5,TRBD1,TRBV6-2/TRBV6-3,NA,TGTGCCAGCAGTGGGACAGCTCAAGAGACCCAGTACTTC,CASSGTAQETQYF
TRBJ1-4,NA,TRBV4-2,NA,TGTGCCAGCAGCCAAGATAGGCCAGCAAATGAAAAACTGTTTTTT,CASSQDRPANEKLFF
TRBJ1-1,NA,TRBV19,NA,TGTGCCAGTAGTATAGGGCACGGGGCAACGAACACTGAAGCTTTCTTT,CASSIGHGATNTEAFF
TRBJ2-7,NA,TRBV11-2,many,TGTGCCAGCAGCTTAGACGGGGCGCCCTACGAGCAGTACTTC,CASSLDGAPYEQYF
TRBJ2-3,TRBD1,TRBV9,NA,TGTGCCAGCAGCGCCACAGGGGAACCTAGCACAGATACGCAGTATTTT,CASSATGEPSTDTQYF
TRBJ2-5,NA,TRBV5-1,many,TGCGCCAGCAGCTTGATTACGGGAGAGACCCAGTACTTC,CASSLITGETQYF
TRBJ2-7,NA,TRBV6-2/TRBV6-3,few,TGTGCCAGCAGTGAAGTCTGGGCAGGGAGGAACGAGCAGTACTTC,CASSEVWAGRNEQYF
TRBJ2-7,NA,TRBV6-2/TRBV6-3,few,TGTGCCAGCAGTTTCGGGACACCGCTCGAGCAGTACTTC,CASSFGTPLEQYF
TRBJ2-5,NA,TRBV30,NA,TGTGCCTGGACCCTGGGAGGAGAGACCCAGTACTTC,CAWTLGGETQYF
TRBJ2-3,NA,TRBV7-9,NA,TGTGCCAGCAGCCCTACGGAGGGAATAGATACGCAGTATTTT,CASSPTEGIDTQYF
TRBJ2-7,TRBD2,TRBV14,NA,TGTGCCAGCAGCCAAGGACTAGCGGGAGGGCATTACGAGCAGTACTTC,CASSQGLAGGHYEQYF
TRBJ1-2,TRBD1,TRBV27,many,TGTGCCAGCAGTTCCAGCACTGGACAGGGTCAGGGGGCCTATGGCTACACCTTC,CASSSSTGQGQGAYGYTF
TRBJ2-1,NA,TRBV6-9,many,TGTGCCAGCAGTTACCGGCTCCCTGATGGCGATGAGCAGTTCTTC,CASSYRLPDGDEQFF
TRBJ2-7,TRBD2,TRBV7-8,many,TGTGCCAGCAGCCTTTTTGGACTAGCGAGGATGTCCGACTACGAGCAGTACTTC,CASSLFGLARMSDYEQYF
TRBJ1-2,NA,TRBV2,many,TGTGCCAGCAGCGAGGGAGAGGACTATGGCTACACCTTC,CASSEGEDYGYTF
TRBJ2-7,TRBD1,TRBV9,NA,TGTGCCAGCAGCGTAGTCGGCCAGGGGGCCTACGGGACACCGGGTGTAGGGCACGAGCAGTACTTC,CASSVVGQGAYGTPGVGHEQYF
TRBJ2-5,TRBD2,TRBV20-1,NA,TGCAGTGCTAGAGCGCGGACTAGCGTAGAGACCCAGTACTTC,CSARARTSVETQYF
TRBJ2-5,TRBD2,TRBV4-1,many,TGCGCCAGCAGCCAAGAGTCCCCCGGACTAGCGAAGACCCAGTACTTC,CASSQESPGLAKTQYF